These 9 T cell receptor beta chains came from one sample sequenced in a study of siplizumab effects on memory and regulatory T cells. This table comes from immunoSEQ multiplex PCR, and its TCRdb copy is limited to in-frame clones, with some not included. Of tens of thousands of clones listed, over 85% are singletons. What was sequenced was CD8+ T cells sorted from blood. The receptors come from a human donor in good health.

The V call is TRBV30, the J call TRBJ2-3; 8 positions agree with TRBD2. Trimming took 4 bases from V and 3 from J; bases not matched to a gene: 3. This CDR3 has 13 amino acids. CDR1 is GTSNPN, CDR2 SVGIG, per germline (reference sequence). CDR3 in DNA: TGTGCCTGGACAGCGGGAGATACAGATACGCAGTATTTT. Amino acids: CAWTAGDTDTQYF. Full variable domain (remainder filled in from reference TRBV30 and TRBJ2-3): SQTIHQWPATLVQPVGSPLSLECTVEGTSNPNLYWYRQAAGRGLQLLFYSVGIGQISSEVPQNLSASRPQDRQFILSSKKLLLSDSGFYLCAWTAGDTDTQYFGPGTRLTVL.

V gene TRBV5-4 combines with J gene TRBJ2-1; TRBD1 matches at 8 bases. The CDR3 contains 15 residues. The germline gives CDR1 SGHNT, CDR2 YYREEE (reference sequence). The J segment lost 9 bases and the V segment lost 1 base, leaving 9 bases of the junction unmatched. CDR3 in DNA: TGTGCCAGCAGCTTGAGCCAGGGGGCGCAAATTGAGCAGTTCTTC. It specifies CASSLSQGAQIEQFF.

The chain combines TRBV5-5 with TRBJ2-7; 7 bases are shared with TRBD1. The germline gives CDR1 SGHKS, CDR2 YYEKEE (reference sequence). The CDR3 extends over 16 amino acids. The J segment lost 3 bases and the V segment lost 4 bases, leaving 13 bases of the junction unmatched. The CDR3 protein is CASSQTTGSFGYEQYF. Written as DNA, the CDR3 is TGTGCCAGCAGCCAAACGACAGGGTCTTTCGGCTACGAGCAGTACTTC.

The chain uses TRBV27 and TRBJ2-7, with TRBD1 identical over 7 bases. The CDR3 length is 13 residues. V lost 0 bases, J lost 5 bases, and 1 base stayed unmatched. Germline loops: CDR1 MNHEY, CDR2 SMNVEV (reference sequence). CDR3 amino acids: CASSLSGGHEQYF. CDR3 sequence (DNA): TGTGCCAGCAGTTTATCAGGGGGCCACGAGCAGTACTTC.

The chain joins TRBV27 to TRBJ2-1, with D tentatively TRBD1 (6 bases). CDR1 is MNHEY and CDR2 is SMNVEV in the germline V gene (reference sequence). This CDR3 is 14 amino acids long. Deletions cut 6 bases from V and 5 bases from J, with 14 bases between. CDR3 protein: CASSSWDNDNEQFF. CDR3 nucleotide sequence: TGTGCCAGCAGCTCGTGGGACAACGACAATGAGCAGTTCTTC.

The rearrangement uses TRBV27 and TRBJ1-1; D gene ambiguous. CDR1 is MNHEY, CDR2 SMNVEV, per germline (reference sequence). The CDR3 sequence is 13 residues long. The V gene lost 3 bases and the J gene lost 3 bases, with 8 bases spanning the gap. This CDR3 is CASSFVEDTEAFF. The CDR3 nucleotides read TGTGCCAGCAGTTTCGTCGAGGACACTGAAGCTTTCTTT.

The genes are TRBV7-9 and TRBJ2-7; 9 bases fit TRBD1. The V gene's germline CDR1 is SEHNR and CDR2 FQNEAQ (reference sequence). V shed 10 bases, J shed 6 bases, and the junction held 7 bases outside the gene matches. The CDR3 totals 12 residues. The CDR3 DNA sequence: TGTGCCACCGGACAGGGGAAAAGCGAGCAGTACTTC. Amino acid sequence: CATGQGKSEQYF.

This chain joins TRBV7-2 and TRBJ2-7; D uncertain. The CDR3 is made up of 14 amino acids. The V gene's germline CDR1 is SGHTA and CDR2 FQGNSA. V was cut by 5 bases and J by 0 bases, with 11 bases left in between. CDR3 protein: CASSRTADSYEQYF. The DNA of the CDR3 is TGTGCCAGCAGCCGGACGGCTGACTCCTACGAGCAGTACTTC.

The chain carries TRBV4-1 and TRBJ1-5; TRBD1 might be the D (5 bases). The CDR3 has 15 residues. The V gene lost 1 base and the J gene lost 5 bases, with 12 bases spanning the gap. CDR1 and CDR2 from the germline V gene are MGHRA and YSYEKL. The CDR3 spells CASSQGPGTDQPQHF. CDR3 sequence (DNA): TGCGCCAGCAGCCAAGGTCCAGGGACGGATCAGCCCCAGCATTTT.